Listed here are 15 T cell receptor beta chains from one sample, sequenced in a study of cytomegalovirus exposure and HLA in healthy donors. The PCR had 60 Vbeta and 13 Jbeta primers. The assay was immunoSEQ multiplex PCR, and TCRdb's table has in-frame clones only and misses some. The sample has some 100,000 clones; 74% are singletons. Sequenced material: PBMCs. The source is a human donor in good health.

The chain carries TRBV6-1 and TRBJ2-7; 7 bases are shared with TRBD1. The V segment lost 5 bases and the J segment 0 bases; nucleotides outside the gene matches: 7. The germline CDR1 and CDR2 sequences are MNHNS and SASEGT. CDR3 length equals 15 residues. The CDR3 nucleotides read TGTGCCAGCAGTACACGGGACAGAGGCTCCTACGAGCAGTACTTC. Protein product: CASSTRDRGSYEQYF.

The V and J genes are TRBV28 and TRBJ1-6; 7 nucleotides match TRBD1. The CDR3 spans 14 residues. Germline CDR1 MDHEN, CDR2 SYDVKM. V dropped 6 bases and J dropped 8; count of bases not matched to a gene: 7. The CDR3 region is CASRPPGQHSPLHF. The CDR3 region has the DNA TGTGCCAGCAGGCCTCCGGGACAGCATTCACCCCTCCACTTT.

The V and J genes are TRBV29-1 and TRBJ2-7; TRBD2 agrees at 9 bases. V gave up 4 bases and J gave up 3 bases; unmatched junction bases: 7. This CDR3 is built from 14 residues. The germline gives CDR1 SQVTM, CDR2 ANQGSEA. CDR3 loop: CSVVKSSGVYEQYF. Written as DNA, the CDR3 is TGCAGCGTTGTAAAGTCTAGCGGGGTCTACGAGCAGTACTTC.

The chain recombines TRBV2 with TRBJ2-2; D is possibly TRBD2 (5 bases). V dropped 6 bases and J dropped 1 base, with 12 bases sitting between them. In germline, CDR1 is SNHLY, CDR2 FYNNEI. This CDR3 is 15 amino acids long. The CDR3 sequence is CASREDERNTGELFF. The CDR3 DNA follows: TGTGCCAGCAGGGAGGATGAGAGGAACACCGGGGAGCTGTTTTTT. Supplemented by reference TRBV2 and TRBJ2-2, the full variable domain reads EPEVTQTPSHQVTQMGQEVILRCVPISNHLYFYWYRQILGQKVEFLVSFYNNEISEKSEIFDDQFSVERPDGSNFTLKIRSTKLEDSAMYFCASREDERNTGELFFGEGSRLTVL.

The V gene is TRBV5-1, the J gene TRBJ1-3, with D tentatively TRBD1 (5 bases). Germline V gene data show CDR1 as SGHRS and CDR2 as YFSETQ. Trimming shortened V by 0 bases and J by 0 bases, and 7 bases separated the two germline ends. The CDR3 contains 15 residues. CDR3 region: CASSLAGGSGNTIYF. DNA for the CDR3: TGCGCCAGCAGCTTGGCGGGGGGCTCTGGAAACACCATATATTTT.

The chain uses TRBV15 and TRBJ1-5, with a possible D match to TRBD1 (6 bases). The germline V and J ends were trimmed by 9 bases and 5 bases, with 23 bases remaining between them. CDR3 length: 16 amino acids. Germline-derived CDR1 and CDR2 are LNHNV and YYDKDF (reference sequence). CDR3 loop: CATATTGFIGDQPQHF. The CDR3 DNA reads as TGTGCCACTGCTACTACAGGGTTCATAGGGGATCAGCCCCAGCATTTT.

This chain connects TRBV30 to TRBJ1-4; D call uncertain. Germline V gene data show CDR1 as GTSNPN and CDR2 as SVGIG (reference sequence). V was trimmed by 2 bases and J by 9 bases, leaving 13 bases between them. The CDR3 sequence is 13 residues long. The CDR3 loop is CAWSSPPGKKLFF. Written as DNA, the CDR3 is TGTGCCTGGAGTTCCCCCCCGGGAAAAAAACTGTTTTTT.

The chain has TRBV2 and TRBJ2-7; TRBD1 agrees at 12 bases. CDR1 is SNHLY and CDR2 is FYNNEI in the germline V gene. This CDR3 is 13 amino acids long. The ends lost 8 bases at V and 4 bases at J; junction bases unmatched: 3. The CDR3 DNA sequence: TGTGCCAGCGGGGACAGGGGGCTATACGAGCAGTACTTC. Protein sequence: CASGDRGLYEQYF.

The chain combines TRBV29-1 with TRBJ1-3; D gene ambiguous. Trimming removed 6 bases at V and 0 bases at J, with 9 bases between. CDR1 is SQVTM and CDR2 is ANQGSEA in the germline V gene. The CDR3 length is 13 residues. DNA for the CDR3: TGCAGCGTGCGGGGAGCCTCTGGAAACACCATATATTTT. It specifies CSVRGASGNTIYF.

This rearrangement joins TRBV28 to TRBJ1-5; 7 bases are a match to TRBD1. With 6 bases clipped from V and 7 bases from J, the junction kept 12 bases outside the gene matches. Germline lookup yields CDR1 MDHEN and CDR2 SYDVKM. The CDR3 length is 15 residues. The chain's CDR3 is CASSGTAPNRQPQHF. CDR3 in DNA: TGTGCCAGCAGCGGGACAGCCCCCAACCGGCAGCCCCAGCATTTT.

The chain recombines TRBV11-2 with TRBJ2-5; 15 bases align to TRBD2. The germline CDR1 and CDR2 sequences are SGHAT and FQNNGV. CDR3 length equals 15 residues. The J segment lost 3 bases and the V segment lost 6 bases, leaving 2 bases of the junction unmatched. CDR3 sequence reads: CASRGLAGGEETQYF. Written as DNA, the CDR3 is TGTGCCAGCAGAGGACTAGCGGGGGGGGAAGAGACCCAGTACTTC. The full variable domain, with the rest looked up from reference TRBV11-2 and TRBJ2-5, is EAGVAQSPRYKIIEKRQSVAFWCNPISGHATLYWYQQILGQGPKLLIQFQNNGVVDDSQLPKDRFSAERLKGVDSTLKIQPAKLEDSAVYLCASRGLAGGEETQYFGPGTRLLVL.

The chain has TRBV28 and TRBJ2-5; 8 bases are a match to TRBD1. The germline V gene has CDR1 MDHEN and CDR2 SYDVKM. J was trimmed by 3 bases and V by 5 bases; bases with no gene match: 5. The CDR3 runs to 14 residues. CDR3 nucleotides: TGTGCCAGCAGTCGACAGGGGTTGAAAGAGACCCAGTACTTC. It encodes CASSRQGLKETQYF. The variable domain in full, completed from reference TRBV28 and TRBJ2-5, reads DVKVTQSSRYLVKRTGEKVFLECVQDMDHENMFWYRQDPGLGLRLIYFSYDVKMKEKGDIPEGYSVSREKKERFSLILESASTNQTSMYLCASSRQGLKETQYFGPGTRLLVL.

The chain uses TRBV4-2 and TRBJ2-5; 9 positions agree with TRBD2. Losses at the gene ends were 1 base for V and 5 bases for J; bases not matched to a gene: 17. CDR1 and CDR2 from the germline V gene are LGHNA and YNFKEQ. CDR3 length equals 19 residues. Written as DNA, the CDR3 is TGTGCCAGCAGCCAAGGTCGGGACTTTCGCGGGGGGGGCCAGGAGACCCAGTACTTC. Its protein is CASSQGRDFRGGGQETQYF.

V is TRBV6-5 and J is TRBJ1-2; TRBD1 aligns across 7 bases. Per the germline V gene, CDR1 is MNHEY and CDR2 is SVGAGI. J lost 4 bases, V lost 4 bases, and 12 bases had no gene match. This CDR3 has 16 residues. The CDR3, as DNA: TGTGCCAGCAGTTCCGGGGGACAGCTAGCAGGCTATGGCTACACCTTC. This encodes CASSSGGQLAGYGYTF.

This chain connects TRBV28 to TRBJ1-2; D remains ambiguous. Germline V gene lookup returns CDR1 MDHEN and CDR2 SYDVKM. CDR3 size: 12 residues. The V end lost 5 bases, the J end lost 8 bases, and 12 bases lay between the germline ends. The CDR3 bases are TGTGCCAGCAGTCGCGTGGGCCAGGGCTACACCTTC. Translating gives CASSRVGQGYTF.